The 9 T cell receptor beta chains presented below share a single source sample, sequenced in a study of CD8 T cells in Susac syndrome (dated by TCRdb to between 2017 and 2020). The method was the immunoSEQ multiplex PCR assay. RNA was extracted using the RNeasy kit, and roughly 0.5 to 1 microgram was reverse transcribed with random hexamers. TCRdb reanalyzed the raw reads on its own, using fastp at Q25 for trimming and MiXCR for clone calling, and kept in-frame beta chains. Each entry is one CDR3 protein sequence, shown with its most common DNA and genes. Present in this sample are some 170,000 distinct CDR3 sequences, around 95% of which were seen just once. More than 0.11% of the sample is in the top ten clones. Sample: CD4+ T cells from PBMCs. The source of these receptors is a human donor in good health.

The chain recombines TRBV20-1 with TRBJ2-5, with TRBD2 matching 9 bases. CDR3 length: 15 amino acids. Unmatched junction bases numbered 12, after V lost 5 bases and J lost 5 bases. Germline CDR1 reads DFQATT; CDR2 reads SNEGSKA (reference sequence). The CDR3 reads CSAFRLGGGAETQYF. Written as DNA, the CDR3 is TGCAGTGCTTTCCGTCTTGGCGGGGGGGCGGAGACCCAGTACTTC.

The rearrangement uses TRBV29-1 and TRBJ2-1; 11 bases align to TRBD2. The CDR3 totals 13 residues. Germline-derived CDR1 and CDR2 are SQVTM and ANQGSEA. The J segment lost 4 bases and the V segment lost 6 bases, leaving 2 bases of the junction unmatched. DNA of the CDR3: TGCAGCGTGGGACTAGCGGCGTACAATGAGCAGTTCTTC. The encoded protein is CSVGLAAYNEQFF.

This rearrangement joins TRBV7-2 to TRBJ1-2; no definite D call. Trimming left V 7 bases short and J 4 bases short, with 7 bases between. Germline loops: CDR1 SGHTA, CDR2 FQGNSA. There are 11 residues in the CDR3. As DNA, the CDR3 is TGTGCCAGCACCCGACTCTATGGCTACACCTTC. Residues: CASTRLYGYTF.

This chain links TRBV6-2 or TRBV6-3 with TRBJ2-4; 9 bases match TRBD1. After removal of 8 bases from V and 5 bases from J, the junction contained 10 bases not matched to a gene. Germline V lookup: CDR1 MNHEY, CDR2 SVGEGT. There are 15 residues in the CDR3. The CDR3 spells CASYGTGTVQNIQYF. The CDR3 nucleotides are TGTGCCAGCTACGGGACAGGGACGGTCCAAAACATTCAGTACTTC.

This chain connects TRBV20-1 to TRBJ2-5; tentative D call: TRBD1 (6 bases). Trimming took off 6 bases at V and 2 bases at J, with 13 bases between the two ends. This CDR3 has 13 residues. Germline V CDR1 and CDR2: DFQATT, SNEGSKA (reference sequence). CDR3 amino acids: CSAPLTGQETQYF. CDR3 coding DNA: TGCAGTGCCCCCCTGACAGGACAAGAGACCCAGTACTTC.

V usage is TRBV5-4 and J usage is TRBJ1-1, with D uncertain. This CDR3 is 12 amino acids long. V was shortened by 7 bases and J by 7 bases, with 14 bases between the two germline ends. Germline V gene sequence: CDR1 SGHNT, CDR2 YYREEE (reference sequence). CDR3 sequence: CASRNRTVEAFF. In DNA, the CDR3 is TGTGCCAGCCGGAACCGTACGGTTGAAGCTTTCTTT.

The V and J genes are TRBV2 and TRBJ2-2, with TRBD1 matching 10 bases. The CDR3 consists of 15 residues. In germline, CDR1 is SNHLY, CDR2 FYNNEI. With V trimmed by 4 bases and J by 5 bases, 4 bases remained unmatched. CDR3 sequence reads: CASSGMGQGTGELFF. CDR3 nucleotide sequence: TGTGCCAGCAGTGGGATGGGACAGGGGACCGGGGAGCTGTTTTTT. The complete variable domain, with remaining parts taken from reference TRBV2 and TRBJ2-2, reads EPEVTQTPSHQVTQMGQEVILRCVPISNHLYFYWYRQILGQKVEFLVSFYNNEISEKSEIFDDQFSVERPDGSNFTLKIRSTKLEDSAMYFCASSGMGQGTGELFFGEGSRLTVL.

This chain uses TRBV29-1 with TRBJ1-2, with 8 positions matching TRBD1. Trimming removed 3 bases from V and 4 bases from J; junction bases left unmatched: 7. CDR1 is SQVTM, CDR2 ANQGSEA, per germline. The CDR3 runs 14 residues. DNA of the CDR3: TGCAGCGTTGAGGGGGACAGGCTTTTCTATGGCTACACCTTC. Protein product: CSVEGDRLFYGYTF. Complete variable domain (other parts from reference TRBV29-1 and TRBJ1-2): SAVISQKPSRDICQRGTSLTIQCQVDSQVTMMFWYRQQPGQSLTLIATANQGSEATYESGFVIDKFPISRPNLTFSTLTVSNMSPEDSSIYLCSVEGDRLFYGYTFGSGTRLTVV.

The rearrangement links TRBV4-2 to TRBJ1-1; D may be TRBD1 (5 bases). CDR1 LGHNA and CDR2 YNFKEQ come from the germline V gene. V was trimmed by 10 bases and J by 6 bases, leaving 18 bases between them. The CDR3 covers 13 residues. The CDR3 reads CATSKISGPEAFF. The CDR3 DNA sequence: TGTGCCACTAGCAAGATTTCGGGACCTGAAGCTTTCTTT.